These T cell receptor beta chains were read from a single sample in a study of beta chain features in type 1 diabetes. Repertoires were generated with immunoSEQ multiplex PCR, while TCRdb's copy carries only in-frame clones and drops some. Of almost 350,000 clones in the sample, about 20% are singletons; the top ten hold 0.044%. Sequencing used naive CD4+ T cells from blood. Receptor source: a woman younger than 35 in good health. CDR3s include the opening cysteine and the closing phenylalanine or tryptophan. A D gene is named only where the DNA matches it firmly. A row's size may be missing; if present it is once, few, many or a size class.

len | d_gene | j_gene | v_gene | abundance | CDR3nt | CDR3aa
14 | TRBD2 | TRBJ2-7 | TRBV9 | few | TGTGCCAGCCCTCTATCTAGCGGGAAGGACGAGCAGTACTTC | CASPLSSGKDEQYF
14 | TRBD1 | TRBJ1-5 | TRBV2 | - | TGTGCCAGCAGTCCGGGACAGGCCTCTCAGCCCCAGCATTTT | CASSPGQASQPQHF
13 | TRBD2 | TRBJ2-3 | TRBV12-5 | few | TGTGCCAGCTTAGCGGGAGGTACAGATACGCAGTATTTT | CASLAGGTDTQYF
16 | - | TRBJ2-1 | TRBV6-6 | - | TGTGCCAGCAGTCTTCAGGGCGGCAGCTCCTACAATGAGCAGTTCTTC | CASSLQGGSSYNEQFF
15 | - | TRBJ2-2 | TRBV5-4 | few | TGTGCCAGCAGCCCGGTGGGGGGTAACACCGGGGAGCTGTTTTTT | CASSPVGGNTGELFF
12 | TRBD1 | TRBJ1-2 | TRBV30 | few | TGTGCCTGGAGTGAGGGGGCGTATGGCTACACCTTC | CAWSEGAYGYTF
11 | - | TRBJ1-1 | TRBV20-1 | few | TGCAGTGCGGGGGCGGCACCCGAAGCTTTCTTT | CSAGAAPEAFF
16 | TRBD2 | TRBJ2-5 | TRBV4-2 | few | TGTGCCAGCAGCCTAGCGGGACTAGCGGGAGAAGAGACCCAGTACTTC | CASSLAGLAGEETQYF
13 | - | TRBJ2-4 | TRBV4-3 | few | TGCGCCAGCAGCCAAGGAGGCTTGGGCATTCAGTACTTC | CASSQGGLGIQYF
16 | - | TRBJ2-2 | TRBV7-2 | - | TGTGCCAGCAGCTTAGCGCTCCATACCTACGGCGGGGAGCTGTTTTTT | CASSLALHTYGGELFF
17 | - | TRBJ2-6 | TRBV5-4 | few | TGTGCCAGCACCCCGACGAACCCGGGCTCTGGGGCCAACGTCCTGACTTTC | CASTPTNPGSGANVLTF
15 | - | TRBJ1-2 | TRBV7-2 | once | TGTGCCAGCAGCTTAGGTGGAGGCAGGGGATGGGGCTACACCTTC | CASSLGGGRGWGYTF
15 | TRBD1 | TRBJ1-1 | TRBV30 | few | TGTGCCTGGAGCGCTAGGGACAGCTCGGGCACTGAAGCTTTCTTT | CAWSARDSSGTEAFF
14 | TRBD2 | TRBJ2-7 | TRBV4-1 | - | TGCGCCAGCCGACGACTAGCGGGGCAACACGAGCAGTACTTC | CASRRLAGQHEQYF
19 | TRBD2 | TRBJ2-4 | TRBV5-6 | - | TGTGCCAGCAGTCTCCGACTAGCGGGAGCCCCTATAGCCAAAAACATTCAGTACTTC | CASSLRLAGAPIAKNIQYF
17 | TRBD2 | TRBJ2-7 | TRBV7-2 | - | TGTGCCAGCAGCCCGTTCGCTACTAGCGGGGTAGTCTACGAGCAGTACTTC | CASSPFATSGVVYEQYF
16 | TRBD1 | TRBJ2-1 | TRBV5-4 | few | TGTGCCAGCAGCTTCGACAGGGGGCGCGTAATGAATGAGCAGTTCTTC | CASSFDRGRVMNEQFF
15 | TRBD1 | TRBJ1-2 | TRBV25-1 | - | TGTGCCAGCAGTAATTACCGGACAGGCCAAGAGGGCTACACCTTC | CASSNYRTGQEGYTF
20 | TRBD2 | TRBJ2-1 | TRBV18 | - | TGTGCCAGCTCACCACGTCTAGCGGGAGGATCGGATATGGGTAGCGATGAGCAGTTCTTC | CASSPRLAGGSDMGSDEQFF
14 | - | TRBJ1-1 | TRBV5-1 | - | TGCGCCAGCAGCTTACAGAATACCAACACTGAAGCTTTCTTT | CASSLQNTNTEAFF
13 | - | TRBJ1-2 | TRBV5-1 | - | TGCGCCAGCAGCTCGAGGGACTCGTATGGCTACACCTTC | CASSSRDSYGYTF
16 | - | TRBJ2-3 | TRBV7-2 | - | TGTGCCAGCAGCACCGGAGACAGGCCAGGGCGGGATACGCAGTATTTT | CASSTGDRPGRDTQYF
13 | - | TRBJ1-1 | TRBV7-9 | - | TGTGCCAGCAGCTTACGAGCAAACACTGAAGCTTTCTTT | CASSLRANTEAFF
14 | TRBD1 | TRBJ2-4 | TRBV30 | - | TGTGCCGGCCAACAGGGGCTAGCCAAAAACATTCAGTACTTC | CAGQQGLAKNIQYF
15 | - | TRBJ2-3 | TRBV25-1 | - | TGTGCCAGCAGTAATCCCGGGATACTGGCGGATACGCAGTATTTT | CASSNPGILADTQYF
15 | - | TRBJ1-3 | TRBV18 | - | TGTGCCAGCTCACCTGCCGGGAGAATAGGAAACACCATATATTTT | CASSPAGRIGNTIYF
16 | - | TRBJ1-5 | TRBV23-1 | few | TGCGCCAGCACTCCCGGGGAGGGGGGAAGCAATCAGCCCCAGCATTTT | CASTPGEGGSNQPQHF
13 | TRBD1 | TRBJ2-7 | TRBV25-1 | - | TGTGCCAGCCGAAGGACAGGGGGCCACGAGCAGTACTTC | CASRRTGGHEQYF
15 | - | TRBJ2-5 | TRBV18 | few | TGTGCCAGCTCACCCCAGGGGGGCGTACAGGAGACCCAGTACTTC | CASSPQGGVQETQYF
13 | - | TRBJ1-1 | TRBV27 | - | TGTGCCAGCAGCTTGACAGGCCAAGGGGAAGCTTTCTTT | CASSLTGQGEAFF
14 | TRBD1 | TRBJ2-7 | TRBV2 | - | TGTGCCAGCAGTGCCGGGACAGGGGGCGCTGGGCAGTACTTC | CASSAGTGGAGQYF
13 | - | TRBJ1-2 | TRBV30 | few | TGTGCCTGGAGTGTATTTGCCAGGGTGGGCTACACCTTC | CAWSVFARVGYTF
15 | - | TRBJ2-1 | TRBV7-9 | few | TGTGCCAGCAGCTTGTTGTCAGGGACCTACAATGAGCAGTTCTTC | CASSLLSGTYNEQFF
13 | - | TRBJ1-1 | TRBV25-1 | once | TGTGCCAGCAAGCGCAGCGGATACACTGAAGCTTTCTTT | CASKRSGYTEAFF
17 | - | TRBJ1-5 | TRBV30 | few | TGTGCCTGGAGTGTACGGGGTGGGAAGTTGGCCCATCAGCCCCAGCATTTT | CAWSVRGGKLAHQPQHF
16 | - | TRBJ1-1 | TRBV18 | few | TGTGCCAGCTCACCACCCGGGGGGCATATGAACACTGAAGCTTTCTTT | CASSPPGGHMNTEAFF
12 | - | TRBJ2-5 | TRBV5-1 | few | TGCGCCAGCAGCTGGGCACAAGAGACCCAGTACTTC | CASSWAQETQYF
16 | TRBD1 | TRBJ1-5 | TRBV7-9 | few | TGTGCCAGCAGCTTCGGGACAGGGGAGGGTTGGAAGCCCCAGCATTTT | CASSFGTGEGWKPQHF
15 | TRBD2 | TRBJ2-2 | TRBV30 | few | TGTGCCGAAGGGGCTAGCGGGAGGGAGGCCGGGGAGCTGTTTTTT | CAEGASGREAGELFF
16 | - | TRBJ2-1 | TRBV5-1 | - | TGCGCCAGCAGCTTGGCGGAGGGTGGTTCCTACAATGAGCAGTTCTTC | CASSLAEGGSYNEQFF
9 | - | TRBJ2-7 | TRBV7-2 | - | TGTGCCAGCAGCGGGTCAGGGTACTTC | CASSGSGYF
15 | - | TRBJ2-7 | TRBV27 | - | TGTGCCAGCAGTTTAGCGGAGAGGGACTCCTACGAGCAGTACTTC | CASSLAERDSYEQYF
12 | - | TRBJ2-3 | TRBV30 | few | TGTGCCTGGCGGGGGGCGGCAGATACGCAGTATTTT | CAWRGAADTQYF
14 | TRBD1 | TRBJ1-5 | TRBV6-1 | - | TGTGCCAGCAGGGAAGGGGGCCCCACTCAGCCCCAGCATTTT | CASREGGPTQPQHF
14 | - | TRBJ1-2 | TRBV7-2 | few | TGTGCCAGCAGCGAGGACGGGGAGTACTATGGCTACACCTTC | CASSEDGEYYGYTF
14 | TRBD2 | TRBJ2-7 | TRBV4-2 | - | TGTGCCAGCAGCCAGGGACTAGCGGACTACGAGCAGTACTTC | CASSQGLADYEQYF
14 | - | TRBJ1-2 | TRBV7-9 | - | TGTGCCAGCAGCTTAGCACACCTTAACTATGGCTACACCTTC | CASSLAHLNYGYTF
14 | - | TRBJ2-7 | TRBV11-3 | - | TGTGCCAGCAGCTTATCCGACGGGGGTTACGAGCAGTACTTC | CASSLSDGGYEQYF
13 | - | TRBJ2-5 | TRBV2 | few | TGTGCCAGCATTCGACATGTTGGAGAGACCCAGTACTTC | CASIRHVGETQYF
16 | - | TRBJ2-6 | TRBV6-6 | - | TGTGCCAGCACTCCCCGCCCGACAGTTGGGGCCAACGTCCTGACTTTC | CASTPRPTVGANVLTF